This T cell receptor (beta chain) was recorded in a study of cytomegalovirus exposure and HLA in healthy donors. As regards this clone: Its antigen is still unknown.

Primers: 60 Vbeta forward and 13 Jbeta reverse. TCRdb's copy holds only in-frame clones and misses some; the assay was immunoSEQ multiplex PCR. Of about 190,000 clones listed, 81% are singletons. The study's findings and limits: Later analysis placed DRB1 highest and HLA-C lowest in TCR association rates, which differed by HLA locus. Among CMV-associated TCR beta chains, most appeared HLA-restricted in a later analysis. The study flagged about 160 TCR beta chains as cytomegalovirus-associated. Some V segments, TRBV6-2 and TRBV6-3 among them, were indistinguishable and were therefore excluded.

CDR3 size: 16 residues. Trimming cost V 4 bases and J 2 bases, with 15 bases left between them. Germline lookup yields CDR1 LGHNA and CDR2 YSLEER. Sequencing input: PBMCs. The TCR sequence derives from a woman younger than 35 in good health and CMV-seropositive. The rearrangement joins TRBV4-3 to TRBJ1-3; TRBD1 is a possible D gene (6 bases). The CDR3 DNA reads TGCGCCAGCAGCCTCGACCCAACAGGGACTGGAAACACCATATATTTT. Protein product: CASSLDPTGTGNTIYF.